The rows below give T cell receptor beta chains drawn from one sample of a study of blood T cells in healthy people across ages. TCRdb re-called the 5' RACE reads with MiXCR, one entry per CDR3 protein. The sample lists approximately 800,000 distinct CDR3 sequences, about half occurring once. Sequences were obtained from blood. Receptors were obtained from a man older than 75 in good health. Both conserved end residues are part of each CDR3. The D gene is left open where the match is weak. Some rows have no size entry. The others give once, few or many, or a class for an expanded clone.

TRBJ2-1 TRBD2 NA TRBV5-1 CASSESSGGAGRNEQFF TGCGCCAGCAGCGAATCTAGCGGGGGGGCCGGACGAAATGAGCAGTTCTTC
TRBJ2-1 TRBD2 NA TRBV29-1 CSVEVGLAVGEQFF TGCAGCGTTGAAGTAGGGCTAGCGGTAGGGGAGCAGTTCTTC
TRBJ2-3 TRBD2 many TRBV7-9 CASSRPGGTTSTDTQYF TGTGCCAGCAGTCGCCCGGGGGGGACAACTAGCACAGATACGCAGTATTTT
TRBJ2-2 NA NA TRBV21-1 CASSARLARANTGELFF TGTGCCAGCAGCGCGCGACTAGCGAGGGCGAACACCGGGGAGCTGTTTTTT
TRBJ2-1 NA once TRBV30 CAWSVGGGRGNEQFF TGTGCCTGGAGTGTAGGGGGCGGGAGAGGGAATGAGCAGTTCTTC
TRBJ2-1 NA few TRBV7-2 CASSLNVGSNEQFF TGTGCCAGCAGCCTAAATGTTGGGAGTAATGAGCAGTTCTTC
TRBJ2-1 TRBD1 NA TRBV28 CASERQGGNEQFF TGTGCCAGCGAACGACAGGGGGGGAATGAGCAGTTCTTC
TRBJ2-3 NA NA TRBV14 CASSQVVLGTQYF TGTGCCAGCAGCCAAGTAGTCTTGGGTACGCAGTATTTT
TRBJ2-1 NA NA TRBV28 CASSFGSGTINEQFF TGTGCCAGCAGTTTTGGGTCCGGGACCATCAATGAGCAGTTCTTC
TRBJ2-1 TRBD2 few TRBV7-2 CASSSGTSGRGGNEQFF TGTGCCAGCAGCTCAGGGACTAGCGGGAGAGGGGGTAATGAGCAGTTCTTC
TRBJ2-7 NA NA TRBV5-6 CASSLGQALYEQYF TGTGCCAGCAGCTTGGGACAGGCATTATACGAGCAGTACTTC
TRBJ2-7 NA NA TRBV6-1 CASSERDSLWEQYF TGTGCCAGCAGTGAACGTGACAGCCTCTGGGAGCAGTACTTC
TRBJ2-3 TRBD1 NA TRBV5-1 CASSLEGAPPDTQYF TGCGCCAGCAGCTTGGAGGGGGCGCCCCCAGATACGCAGTATTTT
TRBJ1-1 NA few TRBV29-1 CSVAPNTEAFF TGCAGCGTAGCACCGAACACTGAAGCTTTCTTT
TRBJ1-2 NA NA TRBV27 CASGWSLGWGYTF TGTGCCAGCGGGTGGTCATTGGGCTGGGGCTACACCTTC
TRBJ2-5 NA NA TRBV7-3 CASSPGLDNQETQYF TGTGCCAGCAGCCCAGGCCTGGACAACCAAGAGACCCAGTACTTC
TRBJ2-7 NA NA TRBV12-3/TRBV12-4 CASSFDDLKSGEQYF TGTGCCAGCAGTTTTGACGACCTTAAATCTGGCGAGCAGTACTTC
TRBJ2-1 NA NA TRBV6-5 CASGPYKREQFF TGTGCCTCAGGGCCTTACAAAAGGGAACAGTTCTTC
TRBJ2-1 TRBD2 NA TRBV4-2 CASSHLGLREGNEQFF TGTGCCAGCAGCCATCTGGGGCTCCGGGAGGGAAATGAGCAGTTCTTC
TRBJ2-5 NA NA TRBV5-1 CASSLSITGGIQETQYF TGCGCCAGCAGCTTGTCTATTACAGGAGGGATACAAGAGACCCAGTACTTC
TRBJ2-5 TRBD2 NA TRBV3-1 CAGSRGTSAREQYF TGTGCCGGCAGCCGGGGGACTAGCGCTCGGGAGCAGTACTTC
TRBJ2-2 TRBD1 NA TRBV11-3 CASSLQGARSGELFF TGTGCCAGCAGCTTGCAGGGGGCGCGATCCGGGGAGCTGTTTTTT
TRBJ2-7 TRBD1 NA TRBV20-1 CSARNPTGGAYEQYF TGCAGTGCTAGAAATCCGACAGGGGGCGCCTACGAGCAGTACTTC
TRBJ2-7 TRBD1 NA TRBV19 CASSITRGPYEQYF TGTGCCAGTAGTATCACCAGGGGGCCCTACGAGCAGTACTTC
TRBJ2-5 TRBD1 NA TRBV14 CASSQDGTGRFVETQYF TGTGCCAGCAGCCAAGATGGGACAGGGAGGTTTGTGGAGACCCAGTACTTC
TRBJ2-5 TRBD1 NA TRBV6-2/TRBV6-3 CASSWDRHIETQYF TGTGCCAGCAGCTGGGACAGGCATATCGAGACCCAGTACTTC
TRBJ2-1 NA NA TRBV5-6 CASSLRTYHNEQFF TGTGCCAGCAGCCTAAGGACATATCACAATGAGCAGTTCTTC
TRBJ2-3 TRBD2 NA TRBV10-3 CAISEFLAGPRDTQYF TGTGCCATCAGTGAGTTCCTAGCGGGACCCAGGGATACGCAGTATTTT
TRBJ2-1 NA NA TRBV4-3 CASSQVEAGPEQFF TGCGCCAGCAGCCAAGTGGAGGCGGGGCCTGAGCAGTTCTTC
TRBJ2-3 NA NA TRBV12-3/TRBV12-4 CATEITGGTADTQYF TGTGCCACCGAGATTACGGGGGGCACAGCAGATACGCAGTATTTT
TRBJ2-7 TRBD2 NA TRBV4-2 CASSQVSSGTGDEQYF TGTGCCAGCAGCCAAGTCTCTAGCGGGACTGGGGACGAGCAGTACTTC
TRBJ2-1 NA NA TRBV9 CASSAGGSTTVNEQFF TGTGCCAGCAGCGCGGGGGGCAGCACTACTGTCAATGAGCAGTTCTTC
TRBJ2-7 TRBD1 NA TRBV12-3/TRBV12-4 CASSTDRGRSYGQYF TGTGCCAGCAGTACGGACAGGGGGAGGTCCTACGGGCAGTACTTC
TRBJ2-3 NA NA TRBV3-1 CASSRRDSTDTQYF TGTGCCAGCAGCCGCCGGGACAGCACAGATACGCAGTATTTT
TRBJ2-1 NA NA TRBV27 CASSISLVERWKFF TGTGCCAGCAGTATCTCCCTCGTGGAACGGTGGAAGTTCTTC
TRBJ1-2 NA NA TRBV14 CASSPVDRFYGYTF TGTGCCAGCAGCCCCGTAGACAGGTTCTATGGCTACACCTTC
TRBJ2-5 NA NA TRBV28 CASTTGGGTQYF TGTGCCAGCACTACCGGAGGTGGGACCCAGTACTTC
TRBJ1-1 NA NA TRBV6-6 CASSYREGLAEAFF TGTGCCAGCAGTTACAGGGAGGGTCTAGCTGAAGCTTTCTTT
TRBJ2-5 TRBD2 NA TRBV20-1 CSARDLAGVLETQYF TGCAGTGCTAGAGATTTAGCGGGAGTGCTGGAGACCCAGTACTTC
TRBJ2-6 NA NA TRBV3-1 CASSRDVSGANVLTF TGTGCCAGCAGCCGAGACGTCTCTGGGGCCAACGTCCTGACTTTC
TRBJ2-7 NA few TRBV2 CASRPGGGEYREQYF TGTGCCAGCAGACCGGGTGGAGGGGAGTATCGCGAGCAGTACTTC
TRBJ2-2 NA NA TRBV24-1 CATSDFGRNTGELFF TGTGCCACCAGTGATTTTGGCAGGAACACCGGGGAGCTGTTTTTT
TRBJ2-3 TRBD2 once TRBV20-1 CSAIPAGGWSDTQYF TGCAGTGCTATTCCAGCGGGAGGGTGGTCAGATACGCAGTATTTT
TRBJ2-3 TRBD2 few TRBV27 CASSPRLATSTDTQYF TGTGCCAGCAGTCCAAGACTAGCAACTAGCACAGATACGCAGTATTTT
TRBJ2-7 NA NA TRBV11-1 CTSSFRDEQYF TGCACCAGCAGCTTTAGGGACGAGCAGTACTTC
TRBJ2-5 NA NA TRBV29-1 CSVEVGGEETQYF TGCAGCGTTGAAGTTGGGGGTGAGGAGACCCAGTACTTC
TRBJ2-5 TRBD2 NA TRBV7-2 CASSLGTGGVETQYF TGTGCCAGCAGCCTGGGAACGGGAGGGGTAGAGACCCAGTACTTC
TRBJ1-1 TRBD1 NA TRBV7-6 CASSAVRGRMAEAFF TGTGCCAGCAGCGCTGTCAGGGGGCGCATGGCTGAAGCTTTCTTT
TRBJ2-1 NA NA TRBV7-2 CASSPEVPGPYNEQFF TGTGCCAGCAGCCCAGAAGTCCCGGGACCGTACAATGAGCAGTTCTTC
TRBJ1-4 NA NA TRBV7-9 CASSLDSTNEKLFF TGTGCCAGCAGCTTAGATTCAACTAATGAAAAACTGTTTTTT
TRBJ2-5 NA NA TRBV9 CAISVGSGEETQYF TGTGCCATCAGCGTGGGGTCGGGGGAAGAGACCCAGTACTTC
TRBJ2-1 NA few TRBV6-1 CASSGRASSYNEQFF TGTGCCAGCAGCGGACGGGCGAGCTCCTACAATGAGCAGTTCTTC
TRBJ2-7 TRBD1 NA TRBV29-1 CTRKTGETYEQYF TGCACTAGAAAGACAGGGGAGACCTACGAGCAGTACTTC
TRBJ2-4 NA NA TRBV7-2 CASSPEFREAKNIQYF TGTGCCAGCAGCCCAGAGTTTCGGGAGGCCAAAAACATTCAGTACTTC
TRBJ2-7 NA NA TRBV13 CASSFVNYEQYF TGTGCCAGCAGCTTTGTGAATTACGAGCAGTACTTC